This T cell receptor beta chain was identified in a study of human T cells and chemical hapten exposure (dated by TCRdb to about 2021). Study-level background: For sensitization, 2% DPC in acetone was applied to an approximately 2 cm by approximately 2 cm area of upper inner arm skin. The mostly female patient cohort included alopecia areata with under or over 50% scalp involvement, alopecia totalis and alopecia universalis. In alopecia patients, the study followed how the peripheral blood TCR repertoire changed in vivo over primary and secondary sensitization to diphenylcyclopropenone (DPC), a hapten. Blood for TCR sequencing was provided by twenty-nine alopecia patients at one to four time points (pre-sensitization, 2, 6 and 24 weeks). Patients additionally received weekly therapeutic DPC doses to the scalp throughout the roughly 25-week study period. Blood samples were taken from patients before sensitization (week 0) and then at 2, 6 and about 24 weeks after DPC sensitization. Libraries were combined into a pool for sequencing, and differences in TCR yield between samples came mainly from small differences in library volumes within the pool. Patch testing was done on the upper back using Finn chambers containing 0.01% DPC, and results were scored after 6 days according to International Contact Dermatitis Research Group standards.

Overall study outcomes, separate from this receptor: The number of PT1 expanded TCRs positively correlated with patch test score, significant at thresholds 8, 16 and 32 but not 4. DPC sensitization did not change the number of TCRs with a frequency above 1 in 1000, and there was no evidence of changes in global repertoire structure. After repeated subsampling, the strength of the expansion versus patch-test correlation and the threshold at which it became significant changed. Expanded TCRs formed significantly more large CDR3 similarity clusters than pre-sensitization or healthy control sets, consistent with antigen-driven responses. Alopecia, a presumed autoimmune disease, was present in all patients, so the immune response of the patients might differ from that of healthy individuals.

From the cysteine through the phenylalanine, the CDR3 covers 11 amino acids. The CDR3 DNA has 33 bases and is translated from base 1. V and J are truncated by 2 bases and 2 bases respectively, leaving an intervening sequence of 4 bases. The germline V gene (reference sequence) gives CDR1 as DFQATT and CDR2 as SNEGSKA. Details on this clonotype: Its binding antigen is unknown. Per-base quality was not reported, and no clone a single base away is much larger than it.

The library relied on RACE. TCRdb records NextSeq 500 as the sequencer. During library preparation, unique molecular identifiers were attached to individual cDNA molecules so that TCRs could be counted quantitatively and reproducibly. Each blood RNA sample was used to sequence both TCR alpha and TCR beta chains. Under the source paper's analysis protocol: The median number of TCRs per sample was over 85,000, ranging from about 23,224 to 690,600. V, J and CDR3 annotation of the TCR reads was carried out using the Decombinator software suite. Every sample was subsampled to the same number of TCRs (28,000) for the PS versus PT1 abundance plots. Expanded TCRs were defined as absent before sensitization and observed at least eight times at the 2-week time point. TCRdb took the public reads, trimmed them with fastp at Q25, ran MiXCR for clone calling and kept in-frame beta chains. One record per CDR3 amino acid sequence lists the most common genes and DNA. The V and J calls and clone size are TCRdb's, not the authors'. For this sample there are some 180,000 distinct CDR3 sequences; approximately 20% appear just once. 6.7% of the sample rests with the top ten.

The sample's time point label, in plain terms: patch test 1, 2 weeks after DPC sensitization. Sample treatment or condition, as interpreted from the label and publication: therapeutic diphenylcyclopropenone sensitization with weekly scalp DPC. Blood at each patch-test visit was drawn before the patch test was applied. Eligible patients were aged 18 to 70, diagnosed with alopecia, deemed suitable for DPC therapy, and excluded if pregnant. Total RNA was isolated from unfractionated whole blood collected in Tempus Blood RNA tubes. The sequence joins TRBV20-1 to TRBJ2-7, with an unclear D gene assignment. The TCR comes from a woman aged 45-65 years with alopecia areata. Some clones in this sample may be carry-over from other donors' samples. Sequenced material: whole blood, taken in connection with sensitization to the hapten diphenylcyclopropenone (DPC). The DNA sequence reads TGCAGTGCTAGACTCCCCTACGAGCAGTACTTC. Its translation reads: CSARLPYEQYF.